This T cell receptor beta chain was documented in a study of patients and donors after allogeneic stem cell transplantation. In TCRdb, the RT-PCR reads were re-called with MiXCR into one record per CDR3 protein. The profile shows roughly 880,000 distinct CDR3 sequences, about 20% of them singletons. CDR3 length equals 14 residues. With 3 bases removed from V and 1 base from J, the gap between germline ends came to 6 bases. This clonotype was found a few times. The V and J genes are TRBV12-3 or TRBV12-4 and TRBJ2-2; no definite D call. The receptor's source is a human donor who was either an allogeneic HSCT recipient or a stem cell or donor lymphocyte infusion donor (not recorded which). It is not recorded whose cells these are; they may come from a transplant donor. Source material: blood, either unsorted or a sorted T cell fraction (not recorded which). The CDR3 region has the DNA TGTGCCAGCAGTTTCCTTCTGAACACCGGGGAGCTGTTTTTT. As protein: CASSFLLNTGELFF.